This is a list of T cell receptor beta chains from one sample in a study of T cell responses to AZD1222 COVID-19 vaccine. Assay used: immunoSEQ multiplex PCR; TCRdb lists only in-frame clones, some missing. The table has approximately 160,000 clones, under 95% seen once. The sequencing used peripheral blood, collected 28 days after the second AZD1222 dose. The source is an adult who received the AZD1222 COVID-19 vaccine. The CDR3 runs from the conserved cysteine through the conserved F or W. A D gene is named only where the DNA matches it firmly.

D	V	J	CDR3
-	TRBV2	TRBJ1-2	CASSTSLVGIYGYTF
-	TRBV6-1	TRBJ1-5	CASSEGTTSNQPQHF
TRBD1	TRBV3-1/TRBV3-2	TRBJ1-1	CASSRTGGNTEAFF
-	TRBV18	TRBJ1-1	CASSPRQEETEAFF
TRBD2	TRBV24-1	TRBJ2-1	CATSDTGTRYEQFF
-	TRBV4-2	TRBJ1-1	CASSQDILGGRTEAFF
TRBD1	TRBV19	TRBJ2-2	CASSYTGGTGELFF
-	TRBV9	TRBJ1-2	CASSPLNLVSGYTF
TRBD2	TRBV18	TRBJ2-7	CASSPRLAGALDEQYF
-	TRBV6-5	TRBJ1-2	CASGQQGNYGYTF
TRBD1	TRBV12-5	TRBJ1-1	CASGLVLDGQGHWNTEAFF
-	TRBV6-5	TRBJ1-2	CASNPASFYYGYTF
TRBD2	TRBV19	TRBJ2-3	CASSIVGSSGNTDTQYF
-	TRBV21-1	TRBJ2-5	CASRTSGSLGAAEETQYF
-	TRBV25-1	TRBJ2-1	CASSDTPYNEQFF
-	TRBV30	TRBJ1-1	CAWSVGTSGAEEAFF
TRBD1	TRBV30	TRBJ2-1	CAWAQGSRNEQFF
-	TRBV6-5	TRBJ1-2	CASRQPGPLWNGYTF
TRBD2	TRBV5-1	TRBJ2-3	CASSLRFASGGPSTDTQYF
-	TRBV3-1/TRBV3-2	TRBJ2-2	CASSHTGELFF
-	TRBV5-1	TRBJ1-1	CASSLGGANTEAFF
TRBD2	TRBV11-2	TRBJ2-3	CASSSRLAGAESTDTQYF
TRBD1	TRBV5-8	TRBJ2-6	CASSLGQGAFGANVLTF
-	TRBV5-6	TRBJ2-3	CASSARDSLVYF
TRBD2	TRBV24-1	TRBJ2-3	CATSEKTSGRTTDTQYF
TRBD2	TRBV6-5	TRBJ2-7	CATSGSGGEQYF
-	TRBV7-9	TRBJ1-6	CASSPDTPGRLHF
TRBD2	TRBV6-5	TRBJ2-1	CASSYSLAGGTNEQFF
-	TRBV5-1	TRBJ2-7	CASSLGQIEQYF
TRBD1	TRBV7-6	TRBJ1-1	CASSQGTANTEAFF
TRBD2	TRBV5-1	TRBJ2-5	CASSSTSGTVQETQYF
TRBD1	TRBV27	TRBJ1-2	CASNIRTGGAIHGIGYGYTF
TRBD1	TRBV2	TRBJ2-5	CASKRGTDQETQYF
TRBD1	TRBV10-3	TRBJ1-1	CAISPLSLTGGEAEAFF
TRBD2	TRBV19	TRBJ2-2	CASSIAGGAGELFF
TRBD2	TRBV19	TRBJ2-1	CASSAQREGLDNEQFF
-	TRBV27	TRBJ1-1	CASTLSGAVNTEAFF
-	TRBV4-1	TRBJ2-7	CASSQLTTPSYEQYF
-	TRBV11-2	TRBJ2-2	CASSLITGELFF
-	TRBV7-2	TRBJ1-2	CASSYLGGAGDGYTF
-	TRBV30	TRBJ1-3	CAWSASASGNTIYF
-	TRBV9	TRBJ1-5	CASSEGGGGQPQHF
-	TRBV6-5	TRBJ1-1	CASSYSADTEAFF
TRBD2	TRBV7-2	TRBJ2-1	CASSLAPAAGSYNEQFF
TRBD1	TRBV19	TRBJ2-7	CASRGTGGTYEQYF
-	TRBV3-1/TRBV3-2	TRBJ1-2	CASSQEFRAGYTF
-	TRBV9	TRBJ2-1	CASSAPLVAASYNEQFF
-	TRBV6-5	TRBJ1-2	CASSLKQDSFYGYTF
-	TRBV3-1/TRBV3-2	TRBJ2-1	CASSQETGNSYNEQFF
-	TRBV29-1	TRBJ2-1	CSVVRRDANNEQFF
-	TRBV18	TRBJ1-4	CASSPGELEKLFF
TRBD1	TRBV6-2/TRBV6-3	TRBJ1-4	CASSYGGTGNVKLFF
-	TRBV4-1	TRBJ1-4	CASSKRDGRNEKLFF
TRBD2	TRBV6-2/TRBV6-3	TRBJ2-4	CASSLGLAGAQGF
-	TRBV28	TRBJ1-2	CASTQGGGSGYGYTF